This TCR beta chain comes out of a study of T cells expressing NK-cell markers (dated by TCRdb to the early 2020s). For the study in its entirety: TCR beta-chain repertoires were profiled in sorted CD3+CD56+NKG2C+, CD3+CD56+NKG2C- and CD3+CD56-NKG2C+ T-cell subsets from several donors. Of the eight sequenced donors, seven were found to be HCMV-seropositive and one was found to be HCMV-seronegative. Libraries were sequenced as 2 x 150 bp reads on Illumina HiSeq 2000/2500, MiSeq or NextSeq. The eight sequenced donors were randomly selected healthy volunteers, three men and five women.

Reading from cysteine to phenylalanine, the CDR3 counts 16 amino acids. The DNA is not on file. Sequences SGHVS (CDR1) and FQNEAQ (CDR2) are obtained from the germline V gene. Beyond this particular receptor, the publication reports: Those dominant clonotypes were again the most abundant among CD3+CD56-NKG2C+ cells in a handful of donors, at about 25-60.1%. Whether the expanded NKG2C-expressing T cell clones were specific for HCMV antigens was left unclear. In six donors, the dominant CD3+CD56+NKG2C+ clonotypes were found to rank among the top 10 CD8+ clonotypes and to make up 1.0-7.0% of CD8+ T cells.

HCMV serostatus was determined by detecting HCMV-specific IgG in serum with a commercial ELISA kit. Ficoll density gradient centrifugation was used to isolate peripheral blood mononuclear cells from blood. Turning to this clonotype: Its antigen is still unknown.

For sequencing, an Illumina HiSeq 2000 was employed. 5'RACE template switching, by which a universal primer site and unique molecular identifiers were added, was used to make TCR beta cDNA libraries. cDNA synthesis was primed from the TCR beta constant segment, followed by two successive PCR amplification steps. As for the authors' bioinformatics: MIGEC was used to demultiplex reads and group the reads by UMI, and MiTCR was used to assemble and quantify clonotypes. To exclude erroneous sequences, only TCR cDNA sequences supported by at least two reads were retained. The tcR package was used for downstream repertoire analysis, and clonotypes were matched between fractions using CDR3 nucleotide sequence together with V segment. VDJmatch was used to annotate antigen specificity against VDJdb, with one amino acid substitution in CDR3 allowed. Each entry corresponds to one CDR3 protein sequence from reads that TCRdb reprocessed, and DNA is not given. The V and J calls reflect TCRdb's pipeline rather than the authors' work. The table for this sample lists 550,000 to 600,000 distinct CDR3 sequences. The leading ten clones occupy around 4% of the sample.

Sequencing used blood T cells: a sorted CD56 or NKG2C T cell subset, CD4+ or CD8+ T cells, or bulk PBMC T cells (not recorded which). The sequence joins TRBV7-8 to TRBJ1-1; TCRdb reports TRBD1, a call that lacks DNA to check it against. The clonotype originates from a man between 18 and 29 years old in good health. Donor details come from another sample of the same person, matched by shared clones. This receptor has the CDR3 CASFNQRRAPNTEAFF.